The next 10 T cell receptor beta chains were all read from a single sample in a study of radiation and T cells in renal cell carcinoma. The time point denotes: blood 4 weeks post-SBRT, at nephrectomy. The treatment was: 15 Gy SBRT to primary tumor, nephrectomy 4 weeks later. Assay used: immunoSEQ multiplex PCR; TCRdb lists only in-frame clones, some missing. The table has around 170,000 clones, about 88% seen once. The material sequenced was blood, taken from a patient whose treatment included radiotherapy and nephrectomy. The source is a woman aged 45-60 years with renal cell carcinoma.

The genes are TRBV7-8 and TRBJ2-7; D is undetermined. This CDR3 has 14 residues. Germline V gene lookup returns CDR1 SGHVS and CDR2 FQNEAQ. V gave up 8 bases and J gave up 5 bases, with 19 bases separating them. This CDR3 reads CASRRFTSSDEQYF. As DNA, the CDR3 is TGTGCCAGCCGCCGCTTTACTTCCAGCGACGAGCAGTACTTC.

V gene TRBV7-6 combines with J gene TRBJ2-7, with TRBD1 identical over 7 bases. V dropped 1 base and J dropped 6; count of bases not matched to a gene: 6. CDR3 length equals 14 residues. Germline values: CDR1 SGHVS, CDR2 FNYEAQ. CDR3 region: CASSLEGGRGEQYF. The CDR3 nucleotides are TGTGCCAGCAGCTTAGAAGGGGGCCGGGGCGAGCAGTACTTC.

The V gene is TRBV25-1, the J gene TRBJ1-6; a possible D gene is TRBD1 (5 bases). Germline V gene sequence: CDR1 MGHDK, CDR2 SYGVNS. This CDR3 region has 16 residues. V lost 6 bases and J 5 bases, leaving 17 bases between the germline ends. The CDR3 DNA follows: TGTGCCAGCAGGGTCGCCCTCAGGGCGAATAATTCACCCCTCCACTTT. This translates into CASRVALRANNSPLHF.

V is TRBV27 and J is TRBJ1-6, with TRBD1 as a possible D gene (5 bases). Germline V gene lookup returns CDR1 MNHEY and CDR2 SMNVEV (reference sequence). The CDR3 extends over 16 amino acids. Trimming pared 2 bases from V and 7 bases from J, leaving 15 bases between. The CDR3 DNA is TGTGCCAGCAGTTTAAGATGGGGGAGGCCCAATTCACCCCTCCACTTT. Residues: CASSLRWGRPNSPLHF.

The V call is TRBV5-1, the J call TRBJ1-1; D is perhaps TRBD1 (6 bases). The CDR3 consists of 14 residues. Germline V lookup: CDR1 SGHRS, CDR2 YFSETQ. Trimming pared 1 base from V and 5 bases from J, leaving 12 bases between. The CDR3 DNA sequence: TGCGCCAGCAGCTTGCCGACAGGAGGAACTGAAGCTTTCTTT. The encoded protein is CASSLPTGGTEAFF. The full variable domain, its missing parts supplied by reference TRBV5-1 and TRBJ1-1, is KAGVTQTPRYLIKTRGQQVTLSCSPISGHRSVSWYQQTPGQGLQFLFEYFSETQRNKGNFPGRFSGRQFSNSRSEMNVSTLELGDSALYLCASSLPTGGTEAFFGQGTRLTVV.

CDR3 DNA: TGTGCCAGCAGCAGGGGTACCAATCAGCCCCAGCATTTT. Its translation: CASSRGTNQPQHF. The V gene is TRBV5-8, the J gene TRBJ1-5, with D possibly TRBD1 on 5 matching bases. Trimming took 4 bases from V and 3 from J, leaving 8 bases between them. The CDR3 is made up of 13 amino acids. Germline-derived CDR1 and CDR2 are SGHTS and YDEGEE.

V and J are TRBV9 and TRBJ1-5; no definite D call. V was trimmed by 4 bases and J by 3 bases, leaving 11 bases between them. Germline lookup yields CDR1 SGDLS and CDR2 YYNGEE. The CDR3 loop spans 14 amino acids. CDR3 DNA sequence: TGTGCCAGCAGCATCGGCAGTTTCAATCAGCCCCAGCATTTT. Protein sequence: CASSIGSFNQPQHF.

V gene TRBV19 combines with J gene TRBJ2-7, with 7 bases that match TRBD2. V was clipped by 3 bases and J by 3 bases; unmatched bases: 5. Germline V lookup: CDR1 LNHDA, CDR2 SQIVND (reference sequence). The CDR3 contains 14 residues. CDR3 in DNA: TGTGCCAGTAGTATGGGGGGGTTCGGCTACGAGCAGTACTTC. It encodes CASSMGGFGYEQYF.

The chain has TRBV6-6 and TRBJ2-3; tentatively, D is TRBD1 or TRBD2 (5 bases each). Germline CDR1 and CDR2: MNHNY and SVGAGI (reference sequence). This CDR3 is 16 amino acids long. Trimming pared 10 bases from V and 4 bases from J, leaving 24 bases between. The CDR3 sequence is CATEFRAGTFPDTQYF. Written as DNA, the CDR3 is TGTGCCACCGAATTTAGAGCCGGGACCTTCCCAGATACGCAGTATTTT.

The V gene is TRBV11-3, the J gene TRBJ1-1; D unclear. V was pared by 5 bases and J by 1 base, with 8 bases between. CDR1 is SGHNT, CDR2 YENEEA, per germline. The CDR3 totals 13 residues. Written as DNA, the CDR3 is TGTGCCAGCAGCACGGGTTCGAACACTGAAGCTTTCTTT. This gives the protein CASSTGSNTEAFF. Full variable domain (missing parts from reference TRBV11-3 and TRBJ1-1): EAGVVQSPRYKIIEKKQPVAFWCNPISGHNTLYWYLQNLGQGPELLIRYENEEAVDDSQLPKDRFSAERLKGVDSTLKIQPAELGDSAVYLCASSTGSNTEAFFGQGTRLTVV.